This entry lists 9 T cell receptor beta chains sequenced from one sample in a study of read filtering for tumor transcriptome and immune sequencing. The library was built from around 0.4 ug RNA with molecular barcoded adaptors for alpha/delta and beta/gamma chains. A single record per CDR3 protein comes from TCRdb applying MiXCR to the reads. The table shows 100,000 to 150,000 distinct CDR3 sequences, with roughly 13% occurring only once. Sequenced sample: a population of CD138-negative cells sorted from bone marrow. The receptors were sampled from a donor at least 40 years old with multiple myeloma.

The rearrangement joins TRBV7-9 to TRBJ2-2, with TRBD2 identical over 8 bases. The CDR3 has 16 amino acids. Germline V gene data show CDR1 as SEHNR and CDR2 as FQNEAQ (reference sequence). V was pared by 3 bases and J by 1 base, with 4 bases of the junction left unmatched. The CDR3 DNA is TGTGCCAGCAGCTTTACCGGGACTAGGAACACCGGGGAGCTGTTTTTT. Translation: CASSFTGTRNTGELFF.

This clonotype was counted at least ten times. CDR3 residues: CASSLGQGHTGELFF. CDR3 sequence (DNA): TGCGCCAGCAGCTTGGGACAGGGGCACACCGGGGAGCTGTTTTTT. The chain carries TRBV5-1 and TRBJ2-2; 8 nucleotides align to TRBD1. The CDR3 runs 15 residues. Germline V lookup: CDR1 SGHRS, CDR2 YFSETQ. The V segment lost 0 bases and the J segment 3 bases; nucleotides outside the gene matches: 1.

Details on this clonotype: One base separates it from a far larger clone, so it is likely a read error. V and J are TRBV18 and TRBJ1-1; D might be TRBD1 (5 bases). The last part of the DNA fits TRBJ1-6 better; the J call may be wrong. The germline V gene has CDR1 KGHSH and CDR2 LQKENI. This CDR3 comprises 16 residues. For the CDR3, the DNA is TGTGCCAGCTCTACCGACGGGGCAGGGAACGGGTCACCCCTCCACTTT. Residues: CASSTDGAGNGSPLHF.

This clonotype has at least ten counts. This chain uses TRBV19 with TRBJ2-1; TRBD1 agrees at 7 bases. Per germline, CDR1 LNHDA and CDR2 SQIVND (reference sequence). This CDR3 has 15 residues. Trimming removed 6 bases from V and 3 bases from J; junction bases left unmatched: 8. CDR3 loop: CASSPTGPHYNEQFF. The CDR3 DNA sequence: TGTGCCAGTAGCCCGACAGGGCCCCACTACAATGAGCAGTTCTTC.

This clonotype has a count of ten or more. The chain links TRBV3-1 to TRBJ2-1, with 13 bases identical to TRBD2. The CDR3 has 16 residues. CDR1 and CDR2 from the germline V gene are LGHDT and YNNKEL (reference sequence). The junction had 3 bases not matched to a gene; V was cut back by 3 bases and J by 4 bases. This chain's CDR3 is CASSQGTSGMYNEQFF. CDR3 bases: TGTGCCAGCAGCCAGGGGACTAGCGGGATGTACAATGAGCAGTTCTTC.

This clonotype was counted between two and nine times. CDR3 region: CASSIGVGNYGYTF. CDR3 in DNA: TGTGCCAGTAGTATTGGGGTAGGGAACTATGGCTACACCTTC. The V and J genes are TRBV19 and TRBJ1-2, with D unclear. Per germline, CDR1 LNHDA and CDR2 SQIVND (reference sequence). The germline V and J ends were trimmed by 3 bases and 2 bases, with 10 bases remaining between them. CDR3 length: 14 amino acids.

This clonotype has ten or more counts. Here the CDR3 DNA reads TGTGCCATCAGTGGACAGAACAATCAGCCCCAGCATTTT. Its protein product is CAISGQNNQPQHF. The J gene is TRBJ1-5, the V gene TRBV10-3; D may be TRBD1 (5 bases). This CDR3 contains 13 residues. From germline, CDR1 is ENHRY and CDR2 SYGVKD. V lost 4 bases and J lost 3, with 7 bases in between.

This clonotype was observed many times. This chain joins TRBV12-3 or TRBV12-4 and TRBJ2-6; D remains unclear. CDR3 length equals 17 residues. V was trimmed by 7 bases and J by 0 bases, leaving 16 bases between them. The CDR3 protein is CASILRQPPSGANVLTF. The CDR3 DNA is TGTGCCAGCATCCTTCGGCAACCACCCTCTGGGGCCAACGTCCTGACTTTC.

This clonotype was counted at least ten times. The chain has TRBV6-1 and TRBJ2-5, with D perhaps being TRBD1 or TRBD2 (5 bases each). Germline lookup yields CDR1 MNHNS and CDR2 SASEGT. The CDR3 runs to 14 residues. V was clipped by 2 bases and J by 4 bases, with 11 bases between them. The CDR3 loop is CASSESGGRETQYF. The CDR3 nucleotides read TGTGCCAGCAGTGAATCTGGGGGAAGAGAGACCCAGTACTTC.